The 12 T cell receptor beta chains below all came from one sample that was sequenced in a study of blood T cells in healthy people across ages (dated by TCRdb to between 2015 and 2017). Library creation used 5' RACE. TCRdb lists the instrument as Illumina HiSeq 2500. A second PCR of roughly 7 to 11 cycles was run with a J-beta primer mix and a sample-barcoded 5' primer. TCRdb trimmed public reads at Q25 via fastp, called clones via MiXCR and kept in-frame beta chains. Merged by CDR3 protein, the rows form single entries marked with the most common genes and DNA. The sample includes roughly 410,000 distinct CDR3 sequences, with 45% to 65% observed a single time. Under 60% of the sample rests with the top ten. Sequencing was done on a sample of blood. Receptor source: a man between 60 and 75 years old in good health.

This rearrangement joins TRBV6-1 to TRBJ2-3; 8 positions agree with TRBD2. CDR1 and CDR2 from the germline V gene are MNHNS and SASEGT. The CDR3 length is 14 residues. V was clipped by 8 bases and J by 6 bases; unmatched bases: 10. The chain's CDR3 is CASLLAASGDTQYF. CDR3 nucleotides: TGTGCCAGCCTACTAGCGGCGTCAGGTGATACGCAGTATTTT.

This clonotype was detected only a few times. The chain combines TRBV6-2 or TRBV6-3 with TRBJ2-7; TRBD1 might be the D (6 bases). Germline V gene data show CDR1 as MNHEY and CDR2 as SVGEGT. Trimming removed 0 bases at V and 0 bases at J, with 9 bases between. The CDR3 runs 15 residues. In DNA, the CDR3 is TGTGCCAGCAGTTACTCACAGGGTAGCTCCTACGAGCAGTACTTC. Translated, it gives CASSYSQGSSYEQYF.

This clonotype was recorded a few times. The chain recombines TRBV5-1 with TRBJ2-3, with no clear D. The CDR3 spans 15 residues. Germline CDR1 and CDR2: SGHRS and YFSETQ. V lost 4 bases and J lost 1, with 13 bases in between. CDR3 sequence: CASSLDPIRTDTQYF. The CDR3 coding sequence is TGCGCCAGCAGCCTGGACCCCATACGCACAGATACGCAGTATTTT.

The V gene is TRBV28, the J gene TRBJ1-2, with 7 bases fitting TRBD1. Germline-derived CDR1 and CDR2 are MDHEN and SYDVKM. The CDR3 loop spans 16 amino acids. The trim removed 5 bases at V and 5 bases at J, leaving 14 bases unmatched. The CDR3 here is CASSLPGTVDLYGYTF. In DNA, the CDR3 is TGTGCCAGCAGTCTTCCCGGGACAGTGGACCTTTATGGCTACACCTTC.

This clonotype came up a few times. The chain employs TRBV27 and TRBJ2-7; D uncertain. Trimming cost V 5 bases and J 7 bases, with 9 bases left between them. CDR1 is MNHEY and CDR2 is SMNVEV in the germline V gene (reference sequence). The CDR3 runs to 11 residues. The CDR3: CASSTCPEQYF. The CDR3 DNA sequence: TGTGCCAGCAGTACTTGTCCGGAGCAGTACTTC.

The chain couples TRBV20-1 to TRBJ2-1; 8 positions match TRBD2. Looked up from germline, CDR1 is DFQATT and CDR2 is SNEGSKA (reference sequence). Germline trimming cut 3 bases from V and 8 bases from J; bases unmatched to any gene: 6. The CDR3 has 13 amino acids. The CDR3 spells CSASGRGGDEQFF. DNA for the CDR3: TGCAGTGCTAGCGGGAGGGGAGGGGATGAGCAGTTCTTC.

This rearrangement joins TRBV18 to TRBJ2-3; D is possibly TRBD2 (6 bases). CDR3 size: 15 residues. Deletions cut 1 base from V and 3 bases from J, with 11 bases between. Per the germline V gene, CDR1 is KGHSH and CDR2 is LQKENI. The CDR3 region has the DNA TGTGCCAGCTCACCACGGGGGGTCAGGACAGATACGCAGTATTTT. This translates into CASSPRGVRTDTQYF.

V gene TRBV28 combines with J gene TRBJ2-7, with 7 bases lining up with TRBD2. The germline CDR1 and CDR2 sequences are MDHEN and SYDVKM. V lost 10 bases to trimming and J lost 2 bases; unmatched junction nucleotides: 5. The CDR3 runs to 12 residues. For the CDR3, the DNA is TGTGCCACCTGGGGGGGACCCTACGAGCAGTACTTC. Translated: CATWGGPYEQYF.

The rearrangement links TRBV4-3 to TRBJ2-1; D is possibly TRBD2 (6 bases). This CDR3 has 19 residues. V was pared by 0 bases and J by 4 bases, with 22 bases between. Germline V gives CDR1 LGHNA, CDR2 YSLEER. The CDR3 bases are TGCGCCAGCAGCCAAGATCGGGGAAAGGCGGAGGGAAGGTACAATGAGCAGTTCTTC. Translating gives CASSQDRGKAEGRYNEQFF.

This chain links TRBV6-2 or TRBV6-3 with TRBJ2-3; the D is unclear. The CDR3 spans 13 residues. V lost 6 bases to trimming and J lost 0 bases, with 7 bases between them. Germline V gene sequence: CDR1 MNHEY, CDR2 SVGEGT. CDR3 coding DNA: TGTGCCAGCAGACCACGAAGCACAGATACGCAGTATTTT. Its protein product is CASRPRSTDTQYF.

The CDR3 DNA reads TGTGCCAGCAGCGCGAAATACGAGCAGTACTTC. This gives the protein CASSAKYEQYF. V is TRBV12-3 or TRBV12-4 and J is TRBJ2-7; no reliable D call. CDR3 length: 11 amino acids. Trimming pared 6 bases from V and 4 bases from J, leaving 7 bases between.

The chain employs TRBV12-3 or TRBV12-4 and TRBJ2-5, with TRBD2 matching over 15 bases. This CDR3 contains 17 residues. V dropped 1 base and J dropped 5; count of bases not matched to a gene: 5. CDR3 in amino acids: CASSLGGLAGGPETQYF. CDR3 sequence (DNA): TGTGCCAGCAGTTTAGGAGGACTAGCGGGGGGGCCGGAGACCCAGTACTTC.